This is a list of T cell receptor beta chains from one sample in a study of long-term antiretroviral therapy in people with HIV. Sequencing was performed with immunoSEQ multiplex PCR; in TCRdb, only in-frame clones are kept and a portion is missing. The top ten hold roughly a sixth of the sample, which has 20,000 to 30,000 clones, about 76% seen once. Sequencing was performed on unsorted PBMCs, taken at the start of antiretroviral therapy, before treatment. These receptors were obtained from a woman aged 18-29 years with HIV. The CDR3 runs from the conserved cysteine through the conserved F or W. The D gene is left open where the match is weak. The size entry is marked missing in some rows and otherwise reads once, few, many or a size class.

d_call j_call v_call clone_size cdr3_aa cdr3_nt
NA TRBJ1-3 TRBV4-3 NA CASSQEGGSGNTIYF TGCGCCAGCAGCCAAGAAGGAGGCTCTGGAAACACCATATATTTT
NA TRBJ2-3 TRBV10-3 NA CAISEISGTDTQYF TGTGCCATCAGTGAGATCTCAGGGACAGATACGCAGTATTTT
NA TRBJ1-3 TRBV11-2 NA CASSFNRGSGNTIYF TGTGCCAGCAGCTTCAATCGGGGGTCTGGAAACACCATATATTTT
TRBD1 TRBJ1-4 TRBV9 NA CASSVATGGDEKLFF TGTGCCAGCAGCGTAGCGACAGGGGGCGATGAAAAACTGTTTTTT
NA TRBJ1-5 TRBV5-1 few CASSLEGGQPQHF TGCGCCAGCAGCTTGGAGGGGGGTCAGCCCCAGCATTTT
TRBD1 TRBJ2-7 TRBV6-6 NA CASSHSGTGAYEQYF TGTGCCAGCAGTCACTCCGGGACAGGGGCCTACGAGCAGTACTTC
NA TRBJ2-1 TRBV7-5 NA CARSFEVEFSQRGEQFF TGTGCCAGAAGCTTTGAAGTAGAGTTCAGTCAGCGCGGAGAGCAGTTCTTC
NA TRBJ2-5 TRBV2 once CASSDGWEETQYF TGTGCCAGCAGTGACGGCTGGGAGGAGACCCAGTACTTC
NA TRBJ2-1 TRBV4-3 NA CASSQESLKSNEQFF TGCGCCAGCAGCCAAGAGTCACTCAAGTCAAATGAGCAGTTCTTC
NA TRBJ1-4 TRBV23-1 NA CASISRGGKEKLFF TGCGCCAGCATTTCGCGGGGAGGCAAGGAAAAACTGTTTTTT
NA TRBJ2-5 TRBV5-6 NA CASSLLGQETQYF TGTGCCAGCAGCTTGCTAGGACAAGAGACCCAGTACTTC
NA TRBJ1-4 TRBV7-9 once CASRLDGTTNEKLFF TGTGCCAGCAGGTTGGACGGCACAACTAATGAAAAACTGTTTTTT
TRBD2 TRBJ2-7 TRBV7-8 NA CASLTSGSAYSYEQYF TGTGCCAGCCTTACTAGCGGGAGCGCATATTCCTACGAGCAGTACTTC
NA TRBJ2-7 TRBV7-2 NA CASSKGLFYEQYF TGTGCCAGCAGCAAGGGACTTTTCTACGAGCAGTACTTC
NA TRBJ1-3 TRBV19 NA CASRTGFNTIYF TGTGCCAGCCGTACAGGGTTCAACACCATATATTTT
NA TRBJ2-2 TRBV6-1 NA CASSEAEGNTGELFF TGTGCCAGCAGTGAAGCGGAGGGGAACACCGGGGAGCTGTTTTTT
TRBD1 TRBJ1-1 TRBV7-9 NA CASSPTQGRGAFF TGTGCCAGCAGCCCGACACAGGGGAGAGGTGCTTTCTTT
NA TRBJ1-5 TRBV5-5 few CASSFSGGGFNQPQHF TGTGCCAGCAGCTTTAGCGGAGGGGGATTCAATCAGCCCCAGCATTTT
NA TRBJ2-3 TRBV9 NA CASSVDRGTDTQYF TGTGCCAGCAGCGTAGACAGGGGCACAGATACGCAGTATTTT
NA TRBJ1-5 TRBV10-3 NA CATWSTDSNQPQHF TGTGCCACCTGGTCGACAGATAGCAATCAGCCCCAGCATTTT
TRBD1 TRBJ1-5 TRBV5-1 NA CASSLGGGAGPQHF TGCGCCAGCAGCTTGGGAGGGGGCGCAGGGCCCCAGCATTTT
NA TRBJ1-5 TRBV11-2 NA CASSLAEGDNNQPQHF TGTGCCAGCAGCTTAGCGGAGGGGGACAACAATCAGCCCCAGCATTTT
NA TRBJ1-2 TRBV7-9 NA CASIEGNGGYTF TGTGCCAGCATCGAGGGGAACGGTGGCTACACCTTC
NA TRBJ2-5 TRBV27 NA CASSLSGIPGETQYF TGTGCCAGCAGTTTATCGGGTATCCCGGGTGAGACCCAGTACTTC
NA TRBJ2-5 TRBV11-2 NA CASSWRDYQETQYF TGTGCCAGCAGCTGGCGGGACTACCAAGAGACCCAGTACTTC
NA TRBJ2-7 TRBV19 NA CASRGGTGEGEQYF TGTGCCAGTAGGGGCGGAACAGGGGAGGGCGAGCAGTACTTC
NA TRBJ2-1 TRBV12-5 NA CASGLVTERAYNEQFF TGTGCTAGTGGTTTGGTAACCGAGCGGGCCTACAATGAGCAGTTCTTC
TRBD1 TRBJ1-2 TRBV6-1 few CAIDRENYGYTF TGTGCCATCGACAGGGAAAACTATGGCTACACCTTC
NA TRBJ1-1 TRBV5-1 NA CASSLAPVNTEAFF TGCGCCAGCAGCTTGGCCCCGGTTAACACTGAAGCTTTCTTT
NA TRBJ1-2 TRBV2 medium-sized CASSEAAGSTGGYTF TGTGCCAGCAGTGAAGCGGCAGGCTCCACCGGGGGCTACACCTTC
TRBD2 TRBJ2-1 TRBV5-1 NA CASSIPAGGGYNEQFF TGCGCCAGCAGCATACCAGCGGGAGGGGGCTACAATGAGCAGTTCTTC
NA TRBJ1-1 TRBV5-1 NA CASSETVNTEAFF TGCGCCAGCAGCGAGACAGTCAACACTGAAGCTTTCTTT
TRBD1 TRBJ1-2 TRBV6-5 once CASSYSPGGYGYTF TGTGCCAGCAGTTACTCGCCAGGGGGCTATGGCTACACCTTC
NA TRBJ2-5 TRBV5-1 NA CASSLRWWQETQYF TGCGCCAGCAGCTTAAGGTGGTGGCAAGAGACCCAGTACTTC
TRBD2 TRBJ2-1 TRBV7-9 NA CASSPGLAGYNEQFF TGTGCCAGCAGCCCAGGACTAGCGGGATACAATGAGCAGTTCTTC
NA TRBJ2-4 TRBV7-9 NA CASSLAISATVAKNIQYF TGTGCCAGCAGCTTAGCGATAAGCGCGACGGTAGCCAAAAACATTCAGTACTTC
TRBD1 TRBJ2-5 TRBV7-7 NA CASSPDRMRETQYF TGTGCCAGCAGCCCGGACAGGATGAGGGAGACCCAGTACTTC
NA TRBJ1-3 TRBV5-1 NA CASSLQGGNTIYF TGCGCCAGCAGTCTCCAGGGGGGAAACACCATATATTTT
TRBD1 TRBJ2-2 TRBV7-9 NA CASSSRTGVTGELFF TGTGCCAGCAGCTCCCGGACAGGGGTGACCGGGGAGCTGTTTTTT
NA TRBJ2-2 TRBV6-5 few CASSYSQTGELFF TGTGCCAGCAGTTACTCCCAGACCGGGGAGCTGTTTTTT